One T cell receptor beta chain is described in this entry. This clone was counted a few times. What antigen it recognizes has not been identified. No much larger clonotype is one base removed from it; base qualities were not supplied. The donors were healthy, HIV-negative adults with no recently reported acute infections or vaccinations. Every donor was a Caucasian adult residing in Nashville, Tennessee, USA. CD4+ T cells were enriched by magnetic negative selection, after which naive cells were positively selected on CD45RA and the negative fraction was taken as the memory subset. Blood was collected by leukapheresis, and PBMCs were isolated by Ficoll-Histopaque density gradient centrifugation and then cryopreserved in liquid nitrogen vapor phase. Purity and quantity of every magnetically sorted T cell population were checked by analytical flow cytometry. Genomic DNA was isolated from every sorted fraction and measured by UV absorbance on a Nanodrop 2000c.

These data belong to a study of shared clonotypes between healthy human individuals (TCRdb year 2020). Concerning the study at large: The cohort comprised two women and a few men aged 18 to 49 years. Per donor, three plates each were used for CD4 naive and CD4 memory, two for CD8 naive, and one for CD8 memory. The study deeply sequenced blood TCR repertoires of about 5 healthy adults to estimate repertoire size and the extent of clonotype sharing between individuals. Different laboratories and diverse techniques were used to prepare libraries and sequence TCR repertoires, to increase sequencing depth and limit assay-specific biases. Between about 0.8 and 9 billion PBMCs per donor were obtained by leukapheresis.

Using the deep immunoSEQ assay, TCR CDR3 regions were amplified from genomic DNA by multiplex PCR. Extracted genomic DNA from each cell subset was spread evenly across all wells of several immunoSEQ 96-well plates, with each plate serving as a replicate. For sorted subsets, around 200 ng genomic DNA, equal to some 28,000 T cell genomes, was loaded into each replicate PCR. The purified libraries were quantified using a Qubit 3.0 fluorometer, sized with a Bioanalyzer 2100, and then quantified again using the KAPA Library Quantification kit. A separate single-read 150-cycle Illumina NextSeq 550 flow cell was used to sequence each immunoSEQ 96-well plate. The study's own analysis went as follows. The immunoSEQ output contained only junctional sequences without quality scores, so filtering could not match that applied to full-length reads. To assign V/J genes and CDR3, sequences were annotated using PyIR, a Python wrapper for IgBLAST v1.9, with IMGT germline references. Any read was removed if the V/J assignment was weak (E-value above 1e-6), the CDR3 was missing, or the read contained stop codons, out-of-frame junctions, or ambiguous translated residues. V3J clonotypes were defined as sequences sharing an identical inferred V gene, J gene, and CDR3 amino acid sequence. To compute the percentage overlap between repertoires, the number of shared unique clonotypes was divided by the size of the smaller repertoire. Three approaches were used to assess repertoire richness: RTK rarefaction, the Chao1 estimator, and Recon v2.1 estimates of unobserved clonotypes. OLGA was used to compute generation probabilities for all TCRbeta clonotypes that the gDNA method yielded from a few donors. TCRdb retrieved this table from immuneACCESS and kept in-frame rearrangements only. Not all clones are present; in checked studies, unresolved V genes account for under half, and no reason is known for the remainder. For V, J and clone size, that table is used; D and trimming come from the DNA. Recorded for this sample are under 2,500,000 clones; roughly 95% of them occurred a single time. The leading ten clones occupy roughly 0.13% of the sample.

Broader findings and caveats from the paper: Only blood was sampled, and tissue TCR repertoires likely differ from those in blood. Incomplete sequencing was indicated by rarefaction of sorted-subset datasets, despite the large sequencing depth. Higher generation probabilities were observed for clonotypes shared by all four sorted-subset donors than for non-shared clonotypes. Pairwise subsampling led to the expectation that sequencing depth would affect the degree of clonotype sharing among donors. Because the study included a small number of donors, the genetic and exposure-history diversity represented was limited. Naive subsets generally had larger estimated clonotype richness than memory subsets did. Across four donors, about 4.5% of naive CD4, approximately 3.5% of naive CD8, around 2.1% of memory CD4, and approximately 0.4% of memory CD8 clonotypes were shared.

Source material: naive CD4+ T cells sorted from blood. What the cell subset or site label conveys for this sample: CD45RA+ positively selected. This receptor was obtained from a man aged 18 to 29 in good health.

The CDR3 is CAWSGTLDRGSSGYYEQYF. The DNA is as follows: TGTGCCTGGAGTGGAACTTTGGACAGGGGTAGTAGCGGGTACTACGAGCAGTACTTC. The chain is encoded by TRBV30 joined to TRBJ2-7, with 9 central nucleotides matching TRBD1. Sequences GTSNPN (CDR1) and SVGIG (CDR2) are obtained from the germline V gene (reference sequence). The CDR3 contains 19 residues, cysteine and phenylalanine counted. CDR3 DNA is the only sequence kept; it has 57 bases, read in frame from the first base. The V end gives up 1 base and the J end 3 bases, leaving 19 bases in the junction not matched to a gene.